This T cell receptor beta chain is from a study of T cell responses to AZD1222 COVID-19 vaccine. Germline V gene lookup returns CDR1 LGHDT and CDR2 YNNKEL (reference sequence). The CDR3 is made up of 18 amino acids. The J segment lost 0 bases and the V segment lost 3 bases, leaving 3 bases of the junction unmatched. General study points: Sampled repertoires all dated from after the peak T cell response. Females made up more of the donors, who were largely white British, and clonal diversity may have come out too low. It was only five to seven AZD1222 recipients who were seropositive at baseline. After two AZD1222 doses, spike-specific TCR breadth and depth rose versus day 0.

About this clone itself: Its antigen remains unknown.

Clones were read by immunoSEQ multiplex PCR, and TCRdb kept only the in-frame ones, dropping some. The data show tens of thousands of clones, approximately 82% seen once. This sample comprised peripheral blood, obtained on day 0 of AZD1222 vaccination. This receptor was obtained from an adult in good health. The rearrangement links TRBV3-1 (or the pseudogene TRBV3-2) to TRBJ2-6; 12 bases align to TRBD2. This CDR3 is CASSHGLAGPSGANVLTF. The DNA of the CDR3 is TGTGCCAGCAGCCACGGACTAGCGGGACCCTCTGGGGCCAACGTCCTGACTTTC.